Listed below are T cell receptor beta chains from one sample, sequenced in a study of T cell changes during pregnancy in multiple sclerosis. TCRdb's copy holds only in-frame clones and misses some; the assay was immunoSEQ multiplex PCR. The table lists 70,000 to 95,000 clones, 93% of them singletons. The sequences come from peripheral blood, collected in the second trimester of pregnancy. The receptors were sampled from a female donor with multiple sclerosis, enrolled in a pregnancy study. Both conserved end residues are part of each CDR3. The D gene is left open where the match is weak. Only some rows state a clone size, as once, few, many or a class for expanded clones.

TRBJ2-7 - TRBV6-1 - CASSGTPVYEQYF TGTGCCAGCAGCGGGACACCAGTCTACGAGCAGTACTTC
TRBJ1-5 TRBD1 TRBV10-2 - CASRAERGGGQPQHF TGCGCCAGCAGGGCCGAGCGAGGGGGCGGACAGCCCCAGCATTTT
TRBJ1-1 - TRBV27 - CASSLAGEFTEAFF TGTGCCAGCAGTTTGGCAGGGGAATTCACTGAAGCTTTCTTT
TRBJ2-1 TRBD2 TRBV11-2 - CASSGRTSGFDDEQFF TGTGCCAGCAGCGGACGGACTAGCGGGTTCGATGATGAGCAGTTCTTC
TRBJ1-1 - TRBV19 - CASSKAGGGMNTEAFF TGTGCCAGTAGTAAGGCAGGAGGTGGGATGAACACTGAAGCTTTCTTT
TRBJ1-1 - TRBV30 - CAWTRGTEAFF TGTGCCTGGACCCGGGGGACTGAAGCTTTCTTT
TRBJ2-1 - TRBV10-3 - CAISARPYNEQFF TGTGCCATCAGTGCGAGGCCTTACAATGAGCAGTTCTTC
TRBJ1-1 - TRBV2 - CARAGAGNEAFF TGTGCCAGAGCAGGGGCCGGGAATGAAGCTTTCTTT
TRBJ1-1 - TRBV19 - CASSIETSQNTEAFF TGTGCCAGTAGTATAGAAACTAGCCAGAACACTGAAGCTTTCTTT
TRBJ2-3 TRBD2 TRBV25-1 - CASTMGGGAMGQYF TGTGCCAGCACTATGGGCGGGGGGGCCATGGGGCAGTATTTT
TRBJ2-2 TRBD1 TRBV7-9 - CASSGTGGYTGELFF TGTGCCAGCAGCGGGACAGGGGGCTACACCGGGGAGCTGTTTTTT
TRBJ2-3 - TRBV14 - CASSQATESTDTQYF TGTGCCAGCAGCCAAGCGACAGAGAGCACAGATACGCAGTATTTT
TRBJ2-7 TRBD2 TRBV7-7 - CASSPGLAGAGEQYF TGTGCTAGCAGCCCGGGACTAGCGGGAGCAGGGGAGCAGTACTTC
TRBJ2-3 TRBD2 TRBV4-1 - CASSQVWTSADTQYF TGCGCCAGCAGCCAAGTCTGGACTAGCGCAGATACGCAGTATTTT
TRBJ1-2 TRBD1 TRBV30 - CAWSSLGGNYGYTF TGTGCCTGGAGTAGTTTAGGGGGCAATTATGGCTACACCTTC
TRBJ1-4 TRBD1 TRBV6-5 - CASSGQKGTNEKLFF TGTGCCAGCTCGGGACAGAAGGGAACTAATGAAAAACTGTTTTTT
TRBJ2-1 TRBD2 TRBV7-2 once CASSGLGARRGGTEQFF TGTGCCAGCAGCGGATTGGGAGCCCGGCGGGGGGGCACTGAGCAGTTCTTC
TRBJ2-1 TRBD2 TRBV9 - CATGLADNEQFF TGTGCCACGGGACTAGCGGACAATGAGCAGTTCTTC
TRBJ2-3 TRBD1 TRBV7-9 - CASSPTGKPDTQYF TGTGCCAGCAGCCCGACAGGGAAGCCAGATACGCAGTATTTT
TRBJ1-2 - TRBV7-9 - CASSLADYTF TGTGCCAGCAGCTTGGCGGACTACACCTTC
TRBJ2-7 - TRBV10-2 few CASSISARSYEQYF TGCGCCAGCAGCATCTCGGCGAGGTCCTACGAGCAGTACTTC
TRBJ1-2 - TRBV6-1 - CASDSEGANGYTF TGTGCCAGCGACTCGGAAGGGGCAAATGGCTACACCTTC
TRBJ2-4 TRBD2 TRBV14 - CASSQDWGRAGENIQYF TGTGCCAGCAGCCAAGATTGGGGGAGAGCGGGGGAAAACATTCAGTACTTC
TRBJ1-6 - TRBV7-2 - CASSHAPGNYNSPLHF TGTGCCAGCAGCCATGCACCGGGAAACTATAATTCACCCCTCCACTTT
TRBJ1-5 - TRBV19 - CASRRTENSNQPQHF TGTGCCAGTAGGAGGACAGAGAATAGCAATCAGCCCCAGCATTTT
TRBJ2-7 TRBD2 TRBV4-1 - CASSPNLFGLAQGYEQYF TGCGCCAGCAGCCCTAACCTTTTTGGACTAGCGCAAGGATACGAGCAGTACTTC
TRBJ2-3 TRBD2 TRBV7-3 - CASSKGLAGGQDTQYF TGTGCCAGCAGCAAAGGACTAGCGGGGGGGCAAGATACGCAGTATTTT
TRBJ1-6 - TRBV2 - CASASQGRNSPLHF TGTGCCAGTGCCTCTCAGGGTAGGAATTCACCCCTCCACTTT
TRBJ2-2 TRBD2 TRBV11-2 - CASSSPHAAGGPNTGELFF TGTGCCAGCAGCTCACCCCACGCAGCGGGGGGACCGAACACCGGGGAGCTGTTTTTT
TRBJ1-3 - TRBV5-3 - CARSWHVESGNTIYF TGTGCCAGAAGCTGGCACGTTGAATCTGGAAACACCATATATTTT
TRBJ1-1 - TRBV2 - CASSDPRVANTEAFF TGTGCCAGCAGTGACCCCAGGGTTGCGAACACTGAAGCTTTCTTT
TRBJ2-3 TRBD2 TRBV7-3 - CASSPLGGGLADTQYF TGTGCCAGCAGCCCCCTCGGCGGGGGGTTGGCAGATACGCAGTATTTT
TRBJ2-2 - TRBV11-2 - CASSFSVNTGELFF TGTGCCAGCAGCTTCTCGGTGAACACCGGGGAGCTGTTTTTT
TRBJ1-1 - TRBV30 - CAWSVLSGGGWTEAFF TGTGCCTGGAGTGTTCTATCGGGTGGGGGGTGGACTGAAGCTTTCTTT
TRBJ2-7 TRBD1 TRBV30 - CAWSVARGPYEQYF TGTGCCTGGAGTGTAGCCAGGGGGCCGTACGAGCAGTACTTC
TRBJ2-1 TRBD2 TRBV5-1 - CASRFDSGGVNEQFF TGCGCCAGCAGATTCGATAGCGGGGGAGTCAATGAGCAGTTCTTC
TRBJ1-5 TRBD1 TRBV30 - CAWCRGLGQPQHF TGTGCCTGGTGCAGGGGGCTAGGACAGCCCCAGCATTTT
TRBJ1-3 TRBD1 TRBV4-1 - CASSQVFTQGATEGNTIYF TGCGCCAGCAGCCAAGTCTTTACACAGGGGGCTACTGAGGGAAACACCATATATTTT
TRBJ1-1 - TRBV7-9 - CASSLYGQGLMNTEAFF TGTGCCAGCAGCTTATACGGCCAGGGACTAATGAACACTGAAGCTTTCTTT
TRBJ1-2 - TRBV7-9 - CASSLLDRYTF TGTGCCAGCAGCCTATTAGACAGGTACACCTTC
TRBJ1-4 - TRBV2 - CASSDERQANEKLFF TGTGCCAGCAGTGATGAAAGACAGGCGAATGAAAAACTGTTTTTT
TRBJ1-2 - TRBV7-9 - CASSLFTIGYTF TGTGCCAGCAGCTTATTTACTATCGGCTACACCTTC
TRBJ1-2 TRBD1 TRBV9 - CASSVGYGGGGAVGYTF TGTGCCAGCAGCGTAGGTTATGGTGGAGGGGGCGCGGTTGGCTACACCTTC
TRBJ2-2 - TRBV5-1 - CASSLALTGELFF TGCGCCAGCAGCTTGGCCCTCACCGGGGAGCTGTTTTTT
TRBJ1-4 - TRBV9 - CASSLDYDNHEKLFF TGTGCCAGCAGCCTCGATTATGACAACCATGAAAAACTGTTTTTT
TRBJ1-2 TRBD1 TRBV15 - CATSRDPSDRVYGYTF TGTGCCACCAGCAGAGATCCGTCAGACAGGGTCTATGGCTACACCTTC
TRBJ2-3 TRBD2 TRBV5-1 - CASSPAGTSGATDTQYF TGCGCCAGCAGCCCGGCCGGGACTAGCGGGGCTACAGATACGCAGTATTTT
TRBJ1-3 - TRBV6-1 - CASSVAGAGNTIYF TGTGCCAGCAGTGTGGCAGGGGCTGGAAACACCATATATTTT